This T cell receptor beta chain was sequenced in a study of blood T cell repertoires in COVID-19. Study-wide context: Acute and convalescent COVID-19 samples came from the United States, Italy and Spain. The analysed material was cDNA or gDNA that came from T cells, B-cell-depleted T cells, or PBMCs.

The germline gives CDR1 MDHEN, CDR2 SYDVKM. This CDR3 contains 15 residues. Trimming removed 10 bases from V and 0 bases from J, with 18 bases in between. Authors' methods: Reference gene primer amplification gave nucleated cell count estimates. Using immunoSEQ multiplex PCR, the repertoire was profiled, and TCRdb retains in-frame clones only, with some absent. V and J calls and clone size are as listed in that table; D and trimming were resolved from the DNA. The table includes about 70,000 clones, approximately 86% detected once. This sequence was found in a man between 65 and 85 years old with active COVID-19. The source material was peripheral blood. The chain joins TRBV28 to TRBJ2-5; the D gene is possibly TRBD1 (6 bases). CDR3 loop: CATEPQGTYQETQYF. In DNA, the CDR3 is TGTGCCACCGAGCCCCAGGGGACCTACCAAGAGACCCAGTACTTC.